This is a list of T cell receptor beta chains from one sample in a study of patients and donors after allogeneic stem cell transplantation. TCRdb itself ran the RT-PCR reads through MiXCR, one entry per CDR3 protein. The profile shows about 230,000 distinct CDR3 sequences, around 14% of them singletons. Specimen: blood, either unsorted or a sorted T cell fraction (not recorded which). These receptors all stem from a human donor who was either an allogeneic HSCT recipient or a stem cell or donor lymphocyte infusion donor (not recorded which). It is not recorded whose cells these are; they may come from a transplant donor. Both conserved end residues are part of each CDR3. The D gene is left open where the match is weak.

CASSLDRGHQETQYF | TRBJ2-5 | TRBD1 | TRBV2
CATGIAGGVRTQYF | TRBJ2-5 | NA | TRBV7-2
CASSLGLAGVGEQFF | TRBJ2-1 | TRBD2 | TRBV18
CSARDMSRGNYGYTF | TRBJ1-2 | TRBD1 | TRBV20-1
CASSLARSKGGHIQYF | TRBJ2-4 | NA | TRBV7-9
CASSQDLTGVSPLHF | TRBJ1-6 | TRBD1 | TRBV4-3
CSASDTEAFF | TRBJ1-1 | NA | TRBV20-1
CASSALSGYTF | TRBJ1-2 | NA | TRBV12-3/TRBV12-4
CSVDTDGDEQYF | TRBJ2-7 | NA | TRBV29-1
CASSLEASGYLYEQYF | TRBJ2-7 | TRBD2 | TRBV5-5
CAPPAYMGWTQYF | TRBJ2-5 | NA | TRBV7-9
CASSGQGSEQFF | TRBJ2-1 | TRBD1 | TRBV2
CASSVGWTGDTIYF | TRBJ1-3 | TRBD1 | TRBV9
CAISESGQGSQPQHF | TRBJ1-5 | NA | TRBV10-3
CASSPGQGGQYETQYF | TRBJ2-5 | TRBD1 | TRBV3-1
CASSSPLGDRRNSPLHF | TRBJ1-6 | NA | TRBV5-4
CASSPPGGLTGELFF | TRBJ2-2 | NA | TRBV28
CASSLGTSEAFF | TRBJ1-1 | NA | TRBV5-1
CASSSESGQYNEQFF | TRBJ2-1 | TRBD1 | TRBV5-1
CASKISRDRGTQPQHF | TRBJ1-5 | TRBD1 | TRBV2
CASSSVPDTQYF | TRBJ2-3 | NA | TRBV12-3/TRBV12-4
CSAPGTPGSSPLHF | TRBJ1-6 | NA | TRBV20-1